Listed below are T cell receptor beta chains from one sample, sequenced in a study of cytomegalovirus exposure and HLA in healthy donors. Clones were read by immunoSEQ multiplex PCR, and TCRdb kept only the in-frame ones, dropping some. The sample has some 200,000 clones, 65% to 85% seen once; the top ten hold about 3%. Source material: PBMCs. The receptor set was obtained from a female donor in good health and CMV-seronegative. The CDR3 runs from the conserved cysteine through the conserved F or W. The order of the fields is J gene, clone size, D gene, V gene, CDR3 DNA, CDR3 protein. The D gene is left open where the match is weak. Not all rows give a size; the values are once, few, many and, for expanded clones, a class.

TRBJ1-1,.,.,TRBV27,TGTGCCAGCAGTTTTGGGGGCGGTGGCACTGAAGCTTTCTTT,CASSFGGGGTEAFF
TRBJ1-2,.,.,TRBV19,TGTGCCAGTAGTATCAGAAGGGGTGACTATGGCTACACCTTC,CASSIRRGDYGYTF
TRBJ2-3,few,.,TRBV6-5,TGTGCCAGCAGTTCGACAAACACAGATACGCAGTATTTT,CASSSTNTDTQYF
TRBJ2-3,.,TRBD2,TRBV27,TGTGCCAGCAGTTATGGCGGGAGGGCTTCAGATACGCAGTATTTT,CASSYGGRASDTQYF
TRBJ1-3,.,.,TRBV5-1,TGCGCCAGCAGCTTGTCAGGGATCTCTGGAAACACCATATATTTT,CASSLSGISGNTIYF
TRBJ1-6,.,TRBD1,TRBV5-4,TGTGCCAGCAGCTCTCCCGGGGGACAGCCCAATTCACCCCTCCACTTT,CASSSPGGQPNSPLHF
TRBJ2-1,.,.,TRBV4-3,TGCGCCAGCAGCCAAGACAGGCAGTCCAATGAGCAGTTCTTC,CASSQDRQSNEQFF
TRBJ2-3,few,.,TRBV5-4,TGTGCCAGCAGCTCACCAACTGTTAGCACAGATACGCAGTATTTT,CASSSPTVSTDTQYF
TRBJ2-2,.,.,TRBV4-3,TGCGCCAGCAGCCAAGATCTAGGCGGGATTACAGGGGAGCTGTTTTTT,CASSQDLGGITGELFF
TRBJ2-7,.,TRBD2,TRBV4-1,TGCGCCAGCAGCCCATATACTAGCGAGTCCTACGAGCAGTACTTC,CASSPYTSESYEQYF
TRBJ2-1,.,.,TRBV7-3,TGTGCCAGCAGCAAAGGACATTTTGATGAGCAGTTCTTC,CASSKGHFDEQFF
TRBJ2-7,few,TRBD2,TRBV10-3,TGTGCCATCAGGGTAGCGGGGGGCTACGAGCAGTACTTC,CAIRVAGGYEQYF
TRBJ2-1,few,.,TRBV7-9,TGTGCCAGCAGCTCGACTAGCAATGAGCAGTTCTTC,CASSSTSNEQFF
TRBJ2-7,.,.,TRBV19,TGTGCCAGTAGTATCTGGCAGGGGAGTTACGAGCAGTACTTC,CASSIWQGSYEQYF
TRBJ2-3,.,TRBD2,TRBV5-4,TGTGCCAGCAGCCCAAGGGGTAGCGGGCCAGATACGCAGTATTTT,CASSPRGSGPDTQYF
TRBJ1-2,.,.,TRBV4-1,TGCGCCAGCAGCCAGTACCAGGGCGAAAGCTATGGCTACACCTTC,CASSQYQGESYGYTF
TRBJ1-2,once,.,TRBV11-2,TGTGCCAGCAGCGGCAGGGTCCCTAACTATGGCTACACCTTC,CASSGRVPNYGYTF
TRBJ1-5,once,.,TRBV19,TGTGGCTCGAATGAGGAGGGATTCCGGCAGCCCCAGCATTTT,CGSNEEGFRQPQHF
TRBJ2-3,.,.,TRBV7-7,TGTGCTAGCAGCGCGGGGTCAGATACGCAGTATTTT,CASSAGSDTQYF
TRBJ2-7,.,TRBD2,TRBV4-2,TGTGCCAGCAGCCAAGGAATCTGGGGCGGGAGCTCCTACGAGCAGTACTTC,CASSQGIWGGSSYEQYF
TRBJ1-1,few,.,TRBV7-6,TGTGCCAGCAGCTTATGGGGGGTGAACACTGAAGCTTTCTTT,CASSLWGVNTEAFF
TRBJ1-1,.,TRBD1,TRBV18,TGTGCCAGCTCAAGTCAACAGGGGCCCCGGAACACTGAAGCTTTCTTT,CASSSQQGPRNTEAFF
TRBJ2-1,.,.,TRBV19,TGTGCCAGTAGTATATGGCTAGGGGAAGGCTCCTACAATGAGCAGTTCTTC,CASSIWLGEGSYNEQFF
TRBJ1-1,.,.,TRBV5-4,TGTGCCAGCAGCTTTTTCCCGGGAGAAGCTTTCTTT,CASSFFPGEAFF
TRBJ1-2,.,.,TRBV4-1,TGCGCCAGCAGCCCCAAAGCGTCGTGGAATGGCTACACCTTC,CASSPKASWNGYTF
TRBJ1-2,.,TRBD1,TRBV7-3,TGTGCCAGCAGCTCGCAACCCCCCGGGACAGGGGGCAATGGCTACACCTTC,CASSSQPPGTGGNGYTF
TRBJ1-4,few,TRBD1,TRBV7-9,TGTTCCAGCAGCTTGGGACAGGGGAGGGCAACTAATGAAAAACTGTTTTTT,CSSSLGQGRATNEKLFF
TRBJ2-2,.,.,TRBV19,TGTGCCAGTAGTATAGGTGGCGGGTGGACCGGGGAGCTGTTTTTT,CASSIGGGWTGELFF
TRBJ1-2,once,TRBD1,TRBV9,TGTGCCAGCAGCGCCGGGACAGGGTATCATGGCTACACCTTC,CASSAGTGYHGYTF
TRBJ2-3,.,.,TRBV4-3,TGCGCCGGCAGCCAAGATCTTCCTTTCACAGATACGCAGTATTTT,CAGSQDLPFTDTQYF
TRBJ1-1,.,TRBD1,TRBV18,TGTGCCAGCTCACCACAACACAGGGGGACTGAAGCTTTCTTT,CASSPQHRGTEAFF
TRBJ2-2,.,TRBD1,TRBV10-3,TGTGCCATCAGTGGACAGGGAGACGACACCGGGGAGCTGTTTTTT,CAISGQGDDTGELFF
TRBJ1-5,.,.,TRBV6-5,TGTGCCAGCAGGATTAGGACATATAGCAATCAGCCCCAGCATTTT,CASRIRTYSNQPQHF
TRBJ2-5,.,.,TRBV7-9,TGTTCCAGCAGCTTAGGGATGGGTTCAGCAGGGCTGACAGAGACCCAGTACTTC,CSSSLGMGSAGLTETQYF
TRBJ2-7,.,.,TRBV6-5,TGTGCCAGCAGATCGGTCTACGAGCAGTACTTC,CASRSVYEQYF
TRBJ2-5,.,TRBD2,TRBV5-6,TGTGCCAGCAGCTCCCCAGCGGGGGCAGAGACCCAGTACTTC,CASSSPAGAETQYF